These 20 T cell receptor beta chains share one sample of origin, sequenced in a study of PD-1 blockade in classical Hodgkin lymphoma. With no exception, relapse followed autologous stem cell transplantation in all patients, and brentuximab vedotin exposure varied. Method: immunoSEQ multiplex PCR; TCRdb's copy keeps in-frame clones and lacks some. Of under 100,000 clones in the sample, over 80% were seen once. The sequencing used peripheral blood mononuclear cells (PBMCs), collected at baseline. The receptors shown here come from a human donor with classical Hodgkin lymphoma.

Written as DNA, the CDR3 is TGCGCCAGCAGTGACCTCGCAGAGCAGTTCTTC. It yields the protein CASSDLAEQFF. J is TRBJ2-1 and V is TRBV10-1; D gene unclear. Trimming shortened V by 3 bases and J by 10 bases, and 7 bases separated the two germline ends. The CDR3 has 11 amino acids. Germline loops: CDR1 WNHNN, CDR2 SYGVQD (reference sequence).

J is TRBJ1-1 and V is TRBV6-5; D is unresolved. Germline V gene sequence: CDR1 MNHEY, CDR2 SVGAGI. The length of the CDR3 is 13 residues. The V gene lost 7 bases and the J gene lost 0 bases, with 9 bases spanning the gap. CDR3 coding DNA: TGTGCCAGCACCGTAGCGATGAACACTGAAGCTTTCTTT. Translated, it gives CASTVAMNTEAFF.

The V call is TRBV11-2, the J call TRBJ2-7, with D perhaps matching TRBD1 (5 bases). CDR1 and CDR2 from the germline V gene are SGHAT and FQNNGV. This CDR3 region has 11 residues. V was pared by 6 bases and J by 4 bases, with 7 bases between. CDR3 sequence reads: CASRTAYEQYF. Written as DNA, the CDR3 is TGTGCCAGCAGGACAGCATACGAGCAGTACTTC.

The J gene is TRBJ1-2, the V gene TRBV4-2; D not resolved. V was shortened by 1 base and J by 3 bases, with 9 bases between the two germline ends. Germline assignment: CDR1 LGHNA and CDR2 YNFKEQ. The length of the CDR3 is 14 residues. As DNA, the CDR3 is TGTGCCAGCAGCCAAGCTACAGCGGACTATGGCTACACCTTC. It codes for CASSQATADYGYTF.

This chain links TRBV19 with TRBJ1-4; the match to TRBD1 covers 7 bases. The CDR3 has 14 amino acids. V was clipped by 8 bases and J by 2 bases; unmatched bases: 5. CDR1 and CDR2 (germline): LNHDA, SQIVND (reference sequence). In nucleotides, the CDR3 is TGTGCCAGTGTTCAGGGGGGCACTAATGAAAAACTGTTTTTT. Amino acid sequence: CASVQGGTNEKLFF. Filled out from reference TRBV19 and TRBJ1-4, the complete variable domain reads DGGITQSPKYLFRKEGQNVTLSCEQNLNHDAMYWYRQDPGQGLRLIYYSQIVNDFQKGDIAEGYSVSREKKESFPLTVTSAQKNPTAFYLCASVQGGTNEKLFFGSGTQLSVL.

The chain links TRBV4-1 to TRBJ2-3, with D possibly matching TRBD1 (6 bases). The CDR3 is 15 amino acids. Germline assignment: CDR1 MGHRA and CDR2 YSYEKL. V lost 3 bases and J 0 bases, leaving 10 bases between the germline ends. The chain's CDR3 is CASSQGATSTDTQYF. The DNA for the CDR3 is TGCGCCAGCAGCCAGGGGGCGACTAGCACAGATACGCAGTATTTT.

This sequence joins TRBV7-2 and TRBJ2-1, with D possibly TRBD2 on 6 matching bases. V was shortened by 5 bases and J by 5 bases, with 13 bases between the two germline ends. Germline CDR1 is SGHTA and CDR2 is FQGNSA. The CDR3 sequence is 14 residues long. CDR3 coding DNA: TGTGCCAGCAGCCGGCGGACGGGAGACAATGAGCAGTTCTTC. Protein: CASSRRTGDNEQFF.

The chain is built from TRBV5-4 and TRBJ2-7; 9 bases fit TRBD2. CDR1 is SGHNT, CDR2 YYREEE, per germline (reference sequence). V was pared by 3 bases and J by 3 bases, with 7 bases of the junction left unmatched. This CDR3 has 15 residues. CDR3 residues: CASSSGLAKGYEQYF. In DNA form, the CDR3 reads TGTGCCAGCAGCTCCGGACTAGCGAAGGGCTACGAGCAGTACTTC.

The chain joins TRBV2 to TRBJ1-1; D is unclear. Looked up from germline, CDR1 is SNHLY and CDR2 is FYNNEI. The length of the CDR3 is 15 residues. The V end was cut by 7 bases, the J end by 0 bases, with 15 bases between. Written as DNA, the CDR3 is TGTGCCAGCAAGCCCTTGGGGAGTATGAACACTGAAGCTTTCTTT. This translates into CASKPLGSMNTEAFF.

The CDR3 loop reads CATSTPGTSGSGEQFF. The CDR3 bases are TGTGCCACCAGCACCCCCGGGACTAGCGGGAGCGGTGAGCAGTTCTTC. This chain links TRBV15 with TRBJ2-1, with 14 bases identical to TRBD2. Trimming took 4 bases from V and 9 from J; bases not matched to a gene: 8. The CDR3 totals 16 residues. Germline loops: CDR1 LNHNV, CDR2 YYDKDF (reference sequence).

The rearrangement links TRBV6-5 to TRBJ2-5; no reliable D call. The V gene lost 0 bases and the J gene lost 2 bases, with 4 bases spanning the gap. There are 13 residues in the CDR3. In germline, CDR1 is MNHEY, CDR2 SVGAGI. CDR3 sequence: CASSYSLQETQYF. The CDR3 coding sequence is TGTGCCAGCAGTTACTCACTACAAGAGACCCAGTACTTC.

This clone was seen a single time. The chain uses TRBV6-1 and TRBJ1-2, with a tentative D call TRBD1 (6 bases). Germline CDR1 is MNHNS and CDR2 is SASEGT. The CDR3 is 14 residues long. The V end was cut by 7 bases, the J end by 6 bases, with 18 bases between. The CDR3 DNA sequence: TGTGCCAGCAAGAGTTTAGTACAGGGTAATGGCTACACCTTC. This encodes CASKSLVQGNGYTF.

The chain's CDR3 is CASSLDGASTDTQYF. DNA of the CDR3: TGCGCCAGCAGCTTGGACGGGGCTAGCACAGATACGCAGTATTTT. The chain carries TRBV5-1 and TRBJ2-3; either TRBD1 or TRBD2 may fit D (5 bases each). Germline CDR1 SGHRS, CDR2 YFSETQ. V lost 0 bases and J 0 bases, leaving 8 bases between the germline ends. The CDR3 covers 15 residues.

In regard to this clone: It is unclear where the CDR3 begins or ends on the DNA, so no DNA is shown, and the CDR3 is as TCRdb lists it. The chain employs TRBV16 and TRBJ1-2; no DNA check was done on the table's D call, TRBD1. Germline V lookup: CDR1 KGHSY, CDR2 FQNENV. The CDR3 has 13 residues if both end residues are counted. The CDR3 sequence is CASSQSWGQGATF.

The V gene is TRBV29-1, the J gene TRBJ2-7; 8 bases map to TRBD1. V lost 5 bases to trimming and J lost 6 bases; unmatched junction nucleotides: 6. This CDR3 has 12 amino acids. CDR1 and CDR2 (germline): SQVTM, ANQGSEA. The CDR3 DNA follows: TGCAGCGTTATACAGGGGGTACGCGAGCAGTACTTC. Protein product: CSVIQGVREQYF.

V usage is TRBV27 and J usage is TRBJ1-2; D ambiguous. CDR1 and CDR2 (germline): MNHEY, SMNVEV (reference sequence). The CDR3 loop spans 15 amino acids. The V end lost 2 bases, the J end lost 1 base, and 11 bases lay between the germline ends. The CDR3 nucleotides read TGTGCCAGCAGTTTAGTAGGGCAGTTTAACTATGGCTACACCTTC. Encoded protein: CASSLVGQFNYGYTF.

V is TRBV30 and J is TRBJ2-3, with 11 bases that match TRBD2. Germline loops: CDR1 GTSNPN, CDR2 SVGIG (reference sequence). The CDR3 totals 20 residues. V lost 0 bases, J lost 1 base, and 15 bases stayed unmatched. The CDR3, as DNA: TGTGCCTGGAGTGTACCTCTCCTAGCGGGAGGCAAAGGGGGCACAGATACGCAGTATTTT. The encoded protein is CAWSVPLLAGGKGGTDTQYF.

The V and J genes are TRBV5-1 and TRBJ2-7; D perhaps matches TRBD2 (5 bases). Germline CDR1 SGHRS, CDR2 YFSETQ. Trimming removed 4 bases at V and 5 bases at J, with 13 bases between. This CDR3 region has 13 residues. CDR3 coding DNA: TGCGCCAGCAGCCAGGACCTGGAGGACGAGCAGTACTTC. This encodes CASSQDLEDEQYF. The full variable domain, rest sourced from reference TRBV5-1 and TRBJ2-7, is KAGVTQTPRYLIKTRGQQVTLSCSPISGHRSVSWYQQTPGQGLQFLFEYFSETQRNKGNFPGRFSGRQFSNSRSEMNVSTLELGDSALYLCASSQDLEDEQYFGPGTRLTVT.

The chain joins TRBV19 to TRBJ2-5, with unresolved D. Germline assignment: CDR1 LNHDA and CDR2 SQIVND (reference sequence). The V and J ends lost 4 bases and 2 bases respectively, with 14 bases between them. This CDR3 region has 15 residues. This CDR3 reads CASSTRTGVQETQYF. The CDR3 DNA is TGTGCCAGTAGTACCCGTACTGGGGTGCAAGAGACCCAGTACTTC.

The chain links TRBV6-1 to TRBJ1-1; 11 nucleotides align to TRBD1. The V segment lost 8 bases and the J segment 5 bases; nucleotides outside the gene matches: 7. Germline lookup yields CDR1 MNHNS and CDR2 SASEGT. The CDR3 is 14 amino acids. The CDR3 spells CASCRDRGETEAFF. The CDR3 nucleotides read TGTGCCAGCTGTAGGGACAGGGGGGAAACTGAAGCTTTCTTT.